This T cell receptor beta chain was recorded in a study of high-grade serous ovarian cancer treatment subgroups. Background on the study: Mean per sample: approximately 14,000 reads, about 7,000 unique TCR beta rearrangements.

In germline, CDR1 is SEHNR, CDR2 FQNEAQ (reference sequence). This CDR3 contains 15 residues. Trimming removed 3 bases from V and 2 bases from J; junction bases left unmatched: 1. Data came from immunoSEQ multiplex PCR; TCRdb stores just in-frame clones and leaves some out. The repertoire includes some 900 clones, roughly 80% of them detected once, and roughly 15% sits in the top ten. Broader study findings: Only CDR3 was analyzed; CDR1 and CDR2 were not. Clonal relatedness tracked neoantigen level, and by trend copy number and mutation load. Repertoire similarity ranged 0.11 to 0.79 between tumors of one patient.

Tumor samples were taken before definitive surgery or chemotherapy. As to this clone: Its target is not known.

The chain recombines TRBV7-9 with TRBJ1-5; 10 bases line up with TRBD1. The sample comprised tumor tissue. The sequence was collected from a human donor with high-grade serous ovarian cancer. The CDR3 is CASSLGTGGNQPQHF. The CDR3, as DNA: TGTGCCAGCAGCTTGGGGACAGGGGGCAATCAGCCCCAGCATTTT.